The 17 T cell receptor beta chains given below trace back to one sample, sequenced in a study of blood T cell repertoires in COVID-19. Clones were read by immunoSEQ multiplex PCR, and TCRdb kept only the in-frame ones, dropping some. The table has some 120,000 clones, more than 80% seen once. Source material: peripheral blood. The receptors come from an elderly woman with COVID-19, enrolled during active disease.

The chain carries TRBV7-3 and TRBJ2-1; 10 nucleotides align to TRBD2. CDR3 length: 17 residues. Germline V lookup: CDR1 SGHTA, CDR2 FQGTGA. Trimming at V came to 0 bases and at J to 4 bases, leaving 6 bases not matched to a gene. The CDR3 coding sequence is TGTGCCAGCAGCTTAACGAGCGGGAGGGATCGGTACAATGAGCAGTTCTTC. The encoded protein is CASSLTSGRDRYNEQFF.

The CDR3 sequence is CASSYRDRGPGGYTF. DNA of the CDR3: TGTGCCAGCAGTTACCGGGACAGGGGGCCCGGGGGCTACACCTTC. The chain carries TRBV28 and TRBJ1-2, with 12 nucleotides matching TRBD1. The CDR3 has 15 amino acids. With V trimmed by 4 bases and J by 8 bases, 8 bases remained unmatched. Germline CDR1 MDHEN, CDR2 SYDVKM.

V usage is TRBV19 and J usage is TRBJ1-3, with 7 nucleotides matching TRBD1. This CDR3 is 15 amino acids long. Trimming cost V 4 bases and J 4 bases; bases outside gene matches: 7. CDR1 LNHDA and CDR2 SQIVND come from the germline V gene (reference sequence). CDR3 sequence (DNA): TGTGCCAGTAGTAGCTCAGGGGGGCGAGGAAACACCATATATTTT. Protein product: CASSSSGGRGNTIYF. Full variable domain (rest looked up from reference TRBV19 and TRBJ1-3): DGGITQSPKYLFRKEGQNVTLSCEQNLNHDAMYWYRQDPGQGLRLIYYSQIVNDFQKGDIAEGYSVSREKKESFPLTVTSAQKNPTAFYLCASSSSGGRGNTIYFGEGSWLTVV.

V is TRBV9 and J is TRBJ2-5; perhaps TRBD1 as D (5 bases). CDR3 length: 15 amino acids. V lost 0 bases to trimming and J lost 2 bases, with 11 bases between them. The V gene's germline CDR1 is SGDLS and CDR2 YYNGEE. The CDR3 here is CASSVGAGWQETQYF. DNA for the CDR3: TGTGCCAGCAGCGTAGGGGCAGGGTGGCAAGAGACCCAGTACTTC. Together with reference TRBV9 and TRBJ2-5, the CDR3 gives the full variable domain: DSGVTQTPKHLITATGQRVTLRCSPRSGDLSVYWYQQSLDQGLQFLIQYYNGEERAKGNILERFSAQQFPDLHSELNLSSLELGDSALYFCASSVGAGWQETQYFGPGTRLLVL.

Comment on this clone: The same CDR3 also results from other DNA sequences found in this sample. The chain is built from TRBV12-3 or TRBV12-4 and TRBJ2-3; D call uncertain. The CDR3 length is 12 residues. V was cut by 2 bases and J by 6 bases, with 6 bases left in between. The CDR3 DNA follows: TGTGCCAGCAGTTTATCTCGGGATACGCAGTATTTT. It encodes CASSLSRDTQYF.

The rearrangement links TRBV5-1 to TRBJ2-1; 12 bases line up with TRBD1. The junction had 6 bases not matched to a gene; V was cut back by 2 bases and J by 9 bases. CDR3 size: 15 residues. Per the germline V gene, CDR1 is SGHRS and CDR2 is YFSETQ. CDR3 in DNA: TGCGCCAGCAGCTTCACCGGGACAGGGGGCACTGAGCAGTTCTTC. This codes for CASSFTGTGGTEQFF.

In its sample, this clone was seen once. The chain recombines TRBV2 with TRBJ2-6; 7 bases map to TRBD1. Per the germline V gene, CDR1 is SNHLY and CDR2 is FYNNEI. The CDR3 runs to 16 residues. After removal of 9 bases from V and 3 bases from J, the junction contained 11 bases not matched to a gene. The CDR3 coding sequence is TGTGCCAGTCACAGGGGCCGTTCTCTTGGGGCCAACGTCCTGACTTTC. As protein: CASHRGRSLGANVLTF.

This clone was recorded once. J is TRBJ2-1 and V is TRBV19, with 11 bases that match TRBD2. The CDR3 length is 16 residues. V gave up 1 base and J gave up 4 bases; unmatched junction bases: 3. Germline assignment: CDR1 LNHDA and CDR2 SQIVND (reference sequence). The CDR3 nucleotides are TGTGCCAGTAGTATAGCCGGGACTAGCGGATACAATGAGCAGTTCTTC. Translating it yields CASSIAGTSGYNEQFF. Using reference TRBV19 and TRBJ2-1 for the parts outside the CDR3, the full variable domain is DGGITQSPKYLFRKEGQNVTLSCEQNLNHDAMYWYRQDPGQGLRLIYYSQIVNDFQKGDIAEGYSVSREKKESFPLTVTSAQKNPTAFYLCASSIAGTSGYNEQFFGPGTRLTVL.

This clone was observed at least ten times. The rearrangement uses TRBV5-4 and TRBJ1-3, with D possibly TRBD1 on 5 matching bases. Germline V lookup: CDR1 SGHNT, CDR2 YYREEE (reference sequence). Trimming stripped 2 bases from V and 0 bases from J, with 6 bases between. This CDR3 comprises 14 residues. Written as DNA, the CDR3 is TGTGCCAGCAGCTTCACAGGCTCTGGAAACACCATATATTTT. Amino acid sequence: CASSFTGSGNTIYF.

The rearrangement uses TRBV6-2 or TRBV6-3 and TRBJ2-1; 8 bases are shared with TRBD2. CDR1 is MNHEY and CDR2 is SVGEGT in the germline V gene. The trim removed 2 bases at V and 9 bases at J, leaving 9 bases unmatched. The CDR3 spans 15 residues. CDR3 DNA sequence: TGTGCCAGCAGTTACGGAGCAGCGGGAGCCCCTGAGCAGTTCTTC. It encodes CASSYGAAGAPEQFF.

The V gene is TRBV28, the J gene TRBJ2-5; TRBD2 is a possible D gene (6 bases). This CDR3 contains 13 residues. Trimming removed 7 bases from V and 1 base from J, with 10 bases in between. Germline V gene sequence: CDR1 MDHEN, CDR2 SYDVKM. In DNA, the CDR3 is TGTGCCAGCACCTTAGCGGCCCAAGAGACCCAGTACTTC. This encodes CASTLAAQETQYF.

V is TRBV4-1 and J is TRBJ2-1; TRBD2 aligns across 7 bases. The V gene's germline CDR1 is MGHRA and CDR2 YSYEKL. This CDR3 is built from 14 residues. V was pared by 1 base and J by 8 bases, with 5 bases of the junction left unmatched. The CDR3 sequence is CASSQGTSFHEQFF. The CDR3 DNA is TGCGCCAGCAGCCAAGGGACTAGTTTCCATGAGCAGTTCTTC.

The rearrangement uses TRBV6-5 and TRBJ2-1; 9 nucleotides line up with TRBD2. CDR3 length equals 15 residues. Per germline, CDR1 MNHEY and CDR2 SVGAGI. J was trimmed by 3 bases and V by 6 bases; bases with no gene match: 6. The CDR3 nucleotides read TGTGCCAGCAGGCCTATAGCGGGAGTCTACAATGAGCAGTTCTTC. This encodes CASRPIAGVYNEQFF.

The chain couples TRBV6-6 to TRBJ2-2; unclear D gene. CDR3 length: 11 amino acids. V shed 8 bases and J shed 5 bases, with 6 bases lying between them. Germline-derived CDR1 and CDR2 are MNHNY and SVGAGI (reference sequence). The CDR3 loop is CASAQTGELFF. CDR3 nucleotides: TGTGCCAGCGCCCAGACCGGGGAGCTGTTTTTT.

This clone was seen a few times. V usage is TRBV7-6 and J usage is TRBJ2-4; TRBD1 is a possible D gene (6 bases). The ends were cut back, 5 bases at V and 0 bases at J, with 14 bases in the middle. The germline V gene has CDR1 SGHVS and CDR2 FNYEAQ. The CDR3 consists of 16 residues. The CDR3 DNA sequence: TGTGCCAGCAGCGAGGACAGTCTACTAGCCAAAAACATTCAGTACTTC. Translating gives CASSEDSLLAKNIQYF.

J is TRBJ1-5 and V is TRBV6-1, with 7 bases that match TRBD1. The CDR3 spans 17 residues. CDR1 and CDR2 (germline): MNHNS, SASEGT. J was trimmed by 2 bases and V by 0 bases; bases with no gene match: 7. As DNA, the CDR3 is TGTGCCAGCAGTGAAGCGAGGGGGCTAGGTCGCAATCAGCCCCAGCATTTT. It yields the protein CASSEARGLGRNQPQHF.

The chain recombines TRBV18 with TRBJ1-2; D perhaps matches TRBD1 (6 bases). The CDR3 sequence is 15 residues long. Trimming stripped 4 bases from V and 4 bases from J, with 16 bases between. The germline V gene encodes CDR1 KGHSH and CDR2 LQKENI. The CDR3 nucleotides are TGTGCCAGCTCACTCTCCCATGAAGGGGGCTATGGCTACACCTTC. It codes for CASSLSHEGGYGYTF.